The 25 T cell receptor beta chains reported below all come from one sample, sequenced in a study of T-cell reconstitution after alpha-beta-depleted transplantation in children. Preparation of the TCRbeta library was carried out with unique molecular identifiers. TCRdb ran MiXCR on the PCR reads and lists one entry per CDR3 protein. The table has some 490,000 distinct CDR3 sequences, 9.5% to 15% seen once. Sample: PBMCs from the stem cell graft donor, taken from the stem cell graft. The receptor source for this set is a human donor who donated a stem cell graft to a child with combined immunodeficiency.

The chain combines TRBV7-6 with TRBJ1-2; possibly TRBD1 for D (5 bases). Germline V gene lookup returns CDR1 SGHVS and CDR2 FNYEAQ. V was clipped by 0 bases and J by 3 bases, with 11 bases between them. CDR3 length: 15 amino acids. As DNA, the CDR3 is TGTGCCAGCAGCTTAGCAACCGGGGCCCACTATGGCTACACCTTC. Translating gives CASSLATGAHYGYTF.

This clonotype appeared many times. This chain links TRBV4-3 with TRBJ1-2, with D unresolved. The CDR3 has 15 residues. The germline gives CDR1 LGHNA, CDR2 YSLEER. Trimming removed 0 bases at V and 3 bases at J, with 11 bases between. This chain's CDR3 is CASSQEATRDYGYTF. CDR3 nucleotides: TGCGCCAGCAGCCAAGAGGCGACAAGAGACTATGGCTACACCTTC.

In its sample, this clonotype was seen a few times. The V call is TRBV29-1, the J call TRBJ1-1, with TRBD1 matching over 9 bases. The CDR3 runs 14 residues. Germline V gene sequence: CDR1 SQVTM, CDR2 ANQGSEA. The V segment lost 4 bases and the J segment 1 base; nucleotides outside the gene matches: 4. CDR3 sequence: CSVVNRGRNTEAFF. The CDR3, as DNA: TGCAGCGTTGTCAACAGGGGGCGGAACACTGAAGCTTTCTTT.

This clonotype was seen only a few times. The rearrangement joins TRBV12-3 or TRBV12-4 to TRBJ2-3; TRBD1 might be the D (5 bases). Trimming took off 2 bases at V and 0 bases at J, with 9 bases between the two ends. This CDR3 has 15 residues. Written as DNA, the CDR3 is TGTGCCAGCAGTTTACAGGGTGCTAGCACAGATACGCAGTATTTT. Translating gives CASSLQGASTDTQYF.

The rearrangement links TRBV7-9 to TRBJ2-1; D might be TRBD1 (5 bases). CDR1 is SEHNR, CDR2 FQNEAQ, per germline (reference sequence). V gave up 6 bases and J gave up 8 bases, with 11 bases separating them. The CDR3 is made up of 12 amino acids. The CDR3 bases are TGTGCCAGCAGGTCCAAGGGGTATGAGCAGTTCTTC. Amino acid sequence: CASRSKGYEQFF.

This clonotype was counted ten times or more. The genes are TRBV25-1 and TRBJ1-2; D is uncertain. The V gene's germline CDR1 is MGHDK and CDR2 SYGVNS. V lost 5 bases to trimming and J lost 0 bases, with 7 bases between them. The CDR3 has 13 residues. DNA of the CDR3: TGTGCCAGCAGTTCCAGATCTAACTATGGCTACACCTTC. This gives the protein CASSSRSNYGYTF.

This clonotype came up many times. The chain uses TRBV6-2 or TRBV6-3 and TRBJ2-1; D gene uncertain. Germline-derived CDR1 and CDR2 are MNHEY and SVGEGT. The CDR3 runs 13 residues. V was clipped by 7 bases and J by 5 bases, with 12 bases between them. CDR3 nucleotide sequence: TGTGCCAGCACCCTAGGAGAGCACAATGAGCAGTTCTTC. Translation: CASTLGEHNEQFF.

This clonotype has more than one count but fewer than ten. The chain recombines TRBV5-6 with TRBJ2-7; a possible D gene is TRBD1 (5 bases). CDR3 length equals 15 residues. The germline V gene has CDR1 SGHDT and CDR2 YYEEEE. The V gene lost 0 bases and the J gene lost 5 bases, with 15 bases spanning the gap. This CDR3 reads CASSLGPRVSNEQYF. CDR3 nucleotides: TGTGCCAGCAGCTTGGGTCCCAGGGTGAGCAACGAGCAGTACTTC.

This clonotype was picked up many times. The rearrangement joins TRBV7-9 to TRBJ2-2, with 8 bases fitting TRBD2. The CDR3 runs to 16 residues. The V and J ends lost 5 bases and 0 bases, in that order; junction bases with no gene match: 5. CDR1 and CDR2 (germline): SEHNR, FQNEAQ (reference sequence). CDR3 protein: CASSGQAGANTGELFF. Here the CDR3 DNA reads TGTGCCAGCAGCGGTCAAGCGGGAGCGAACACCGGGGAGCTGTTTTTT.

This chain connects TRBV6-2 or TRBV6-3 to TRBJ2-2; D unclear. The CDR3 is made up of 13 amino acids. Germline-derived CDR1 and CDR2 are MNHEY and SVGEGT. V dropped 2 bases and J dropped 4 bases, with 5 bases sitting between them. CDR3 residues: CASSYVTTGELFF. In nucleotides, the CDR3 is TGTGCCAGCAGTTACGTAACCACCGGGGAGCTGTTTTTT.

This clonotype was observed a handful of times. The chain joins TRBV5-6 to TRBJ2-7, with a tentative D call TRBD1 (5 bases). The CDR3 loop spans 13 amino acids. Trimming shortened V by 5 bases and J by 3 bases, and 12 bases separated the two germline ends. Germline V gene lookup returns CDR1 SGHDT and CDR2 YYEEEE. The DNA for the CDR3 is TGTGCCAGCAGTCGAATAAGGGGCTACGAGCAGTACTTC. This gives the protein CASSRIRGYEQYF.

The chain carries TRBV9 and TRBJ2-3; D gene unclear. The germline gives CDR1 SGDLS, CDR2 YYNGEE. Trimming left V 1 base short and J 1 base short, with 7 bases between. The CDR3 is 14 residues long. Written as DNA, the CDR3 is TGTGCCAGCAGCGTAAACCAGCGCACAGATACGCAGTATTTT. Its protein product is CASSVNQRTDTQYF.

This sequence joins TRBV20-1 and TRBJ1-1; D ambiguous. Trimming pared 4 bases from V and 1 base from J, leaving 7 bases between. Germline CDR1 is DFQATT and CDR2 is SNEGSKA (reference sequence). The CDR3 totals 12 residues. This CDR3 is CSATITNTEAFF. The CDR3 region has the DNA TGCAGTGCTACCATCACGAACACTGAAGCTTTCTTT.

In this sample, this clonotype turned up many times. The rearrangement links TRBV18 to TRBJ2-5, with D unclear. CDR1 and CDR2 from the germline V gene are KGHSH and LQKENI. The length of the CDR3 is 12 residues. V shed 2 bases and J shed 4 bases, with 5 bases lying between them. CDR3 protein: CASSPSPETQYF. The CDR3 region has the DNA TGTGCCAGCTCACCATCCCCAGAGACCCAGTACTTC.

The table lists this clonotype with many counts. The chain is built from TRBV15 and TRBJ1-3, with D tentatively TRBD1 (6 bases). This CDR3 has 18 residues. Trimming stripped 1 base from V and 0 bases from J, with 16 bases between. Looked up from germline, CDR1 is LNHNV and CDR2 is YYDKDF (reference sequence). The CDR3 protein is CATSRGPAGGLSGNTIYF. CDR3 DNA sequence: TGTGCCACCAGCAGAGGACCCGCGGGGGGCCTCTCTGGAAACACCATATATTTT.

V usage is TRBV30 and J usage is TRBJ2-7; possibly TRBD1 for D (6 bases). Germline values: CDR1 GTSNPN, CDR2 SVGIG (reference sequence). Trimming removed 5 bases from V and 6 bases from J, with 17 bases in between. The CDR3 extends over 13 amino acids. For the CDR3, the DNA is TGTGCCTGGGGGGGCCGAAGTTTAAGCGAGCAGTACTTC. This codes for CAWGGRSLSEQYF.

This clonotype was counted many times. The chain links TRBV5-1 to TRBJ2-2; 10 nucleotides agree with TRBD2. V lost 4 bases to trimming and J lost 1 base; unmatched junction nucleotides: 4. This CDR3 is built from 16 residues. The germline CDR1 and CDR2 sequences are SGHRS and YFSETQ. The CDR3 reads CASSDRLAGNTGELFF. Here the CDR3 DNA reads TGCGCCAGCAGCGACAGACTAGCGGGGAACACCGGGGAGCTGTTTTTT.

A few counts support this clonotype. The chain employs TRBV10-3 and TRBJ1-1; no reliable D call. CDR3 length: 11 residues. The germline gives CDR1 ENHRY, CDR2 SYGVKD. The V end lost 8 bases, the J end lost 6 bases, and 10 bases lay between the germline ends. As DNA, the CDR3 is TGTGCCATCGGAGGAGGGTCTGAAGCTTTCTTT. Amino acids: CAIGGGSEAFF.

This clonotype was counted between two and nine times. The chain combines TRBV19 with TRBJ2-2; D is ambiguous. V lost 7 bases to trimming and J lost 3 bases, with 9 bases between them. Looked up from germline, CDR1 is LNHDA and CDR2 is SQIVND (reference sequence). There are 13 residues in the CDR3. CDR3 loop: CASTTGYTGELFF. CDR3 bases: TGTGCCAGTACCACTGGGTACACCGGGGAGCTGTTTTTT.

The chain couples TRBV7-6 to TRBJ2-1; D might be TRBD1 or TRBD2, each matching 5 bases. The CDR3 length is 14 residues. CDR1 and CDR2 (germline): SGHVS, FNYEAQ. Trimming took off 1 base at V and 8 bases at J, with 12 bases between the two ends. The CDR3 is CASSLDIGGYEQFF. The CDR3 nucleotides read TGTGCCAGCAGCTTAGATATTGGGGGATATGAGCAGTTCTTC.

Notes on this clonotype: A much larger clone lies a single base off, so this may be a read error. The conserved phenylalanine or tryptophan is not found at the CDR3 terminus, so this likely reflects a read error. The chain joins TRBV12-3 or TRBV12-4 to TRBJ1-1, with D perhaps matching TRBD1 (6 bases). CDR3 length: 13 amino acids. The V end was cut by 7 bases, the J end by 11 bases, with 20 bases between. CDR3: CASNVPDGGHAFY. The CDR3 DNA follows: TGTGCCAGCAACGTTCCCGACGGGGGGCATGCTTTCTAT.

This clonotype has more than one count but fewer than ten. The genes are TRBV12-3 or TRBV12-4 and TRBJ1-1; D perhaps matches TRBD1 (5 bases). V was pared by 5 bases and J by 9 bases, with 25 bases between. The CDR3 covers 16 residues. CDR3 in DNA: TGTGCCAGCAGTAGAACAGCCAGGGCGGGGCGGTCGAAAGCTTTCTTT. The encoded protein is CASSRTARAGRSKAFF.

This chain connects TRBV24-1 to TRBJ2-7; D tentatively reads TRBD1 or TRBD2 (5 bases each). The ends were cut back, 4 bases at V and 1 base at J, with 13 bases in the middle. Germline V CDR1 and CDR2: KGHDR, SFDVKD. This CDR3 region has 15 residues. The chain's CDR3 is CATSDSGPPSYEQYF. CDR3 sequence (DNA): TGTGCCACCAGTGACTCGGGACCCCCATCCTACGAGCAGTACTTC.

The sample holds many counts of this clonotype. The J gene is TRBJ1-1, the V gene TRBV6-1; D is unresolved. Trimming pared 11 bases from V and 6 bases from J, leaving 19 bases between. This CDR3 spans 13 amino acids. CDR1 is MNHNS, CDR2 SASEGT, per germline. The CDR3 coding sequence is TGTGCCCTACAGACCCCTATCGGGGCTGAAGCTTTCTTT. The encoded protein is CALQTPIGAEAFF.

Only a few counts were recorded for this clonotype. The rearrangement uses TRBV12-3 or TRBV12-4 and TRBJ2-1; TRBD2 matches 9 bases. The CDR3 has 21 amino acids. The V gene end was trimmed by 4 bases and the J gene end by 2 bases; junction bases not matched to a gene: 21. In DNA form, the CDR3 reads TGTGCCAGCAGTTGGGTCGGACTTGGGGGTACAGCGGGAGGTCCCTACAATGAGCAGTTCTTC. The encoded protein is CASSWVGLGGTAGGPYNEQFF.